This T cell receptor (beta chain) was identified in a study of CD8 T cells in Susac syndrome. V lost 1 base and J lost 4, with 10 bases in between. From germline, CDR1 is SEHNR and CDR2 FQNEAQ (reference sequence). The length of the CDR3 is 14 residues. Random hexamers were used to reverse transcribe roughly 0.5 to 1 ug of RNA. TCRdb re-called the immunoSEQ multiplex PCR reads with MiXCR, one entry per CDR3 protein. The profile covers 150,000 to 200,000 distinct CDR3 sequences, with around 96% appearing a single time and 0.15% to 0.2% taken by the ten largest. In blood CD8+ and CD4+ T cells, TCR beta underwent sequencing. TEMRA cells underwent FACS enrichment and CD8+ and CD4+ T cells underwent negative isolation.

This rearrangement joins TRBV7-9 to TRBJ2-5; D is undetermined. Source material: CD8+ T cells from PBMCs. The receptor comes from a human donor with multiple sclerosis. The CDR3 DNA is TGTGCCAGCAGCTTAGTGCTGGGTCCAGAGACCCAGTACTTC. It encodes CASSLVLGPETQYF.